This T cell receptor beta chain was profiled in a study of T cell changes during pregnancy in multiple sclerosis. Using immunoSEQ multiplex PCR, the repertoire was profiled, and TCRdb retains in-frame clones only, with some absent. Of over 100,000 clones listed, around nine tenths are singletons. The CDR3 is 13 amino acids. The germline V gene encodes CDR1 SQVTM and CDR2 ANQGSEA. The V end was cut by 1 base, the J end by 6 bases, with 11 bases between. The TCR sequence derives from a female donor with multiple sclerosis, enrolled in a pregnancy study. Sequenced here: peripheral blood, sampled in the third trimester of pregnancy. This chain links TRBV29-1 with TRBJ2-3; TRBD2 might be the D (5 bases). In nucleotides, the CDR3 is TGCAGCGTTGAAGGGGCGGGCTCCGATACGCAGTATTTT. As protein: CSVEGAGSDTQYF.